The source of this TCR beta chain is a study of identical twins. Overall study findings and caveats: High-abundance cord blood beta clonotypes had fewer insertions; memory repertoires showed none.

CDR3 size: 15 residues. J was trimmed by 5 bases and V by 2 bases; bases with no gene match: 11. Germline CDR1 DFQATT, CDR2 SNEGSKA (reference sequence). A single record per CDR3 protein comes from TCRdb applying MiXCR to the 5' RACE reads. This table holds 1.5 million to 2 million distinct CDR3 sequences, more than 30% found once. Of note for this clonotype: As yet, its antigen is unknown.

The material sequenced was cord blood. The clonotype was recovered from a newborn girl in good health. The V and J genes are TRBV20-1 and TRBJ1-2; 7 bases are shared with TRBD1. CDR3 bases: TGCAGTGCTAGATCACCGGGACAGAGGGCTTATGGCTACACCTTC. This sequence encodes CSARSPGQRAYGYTF.